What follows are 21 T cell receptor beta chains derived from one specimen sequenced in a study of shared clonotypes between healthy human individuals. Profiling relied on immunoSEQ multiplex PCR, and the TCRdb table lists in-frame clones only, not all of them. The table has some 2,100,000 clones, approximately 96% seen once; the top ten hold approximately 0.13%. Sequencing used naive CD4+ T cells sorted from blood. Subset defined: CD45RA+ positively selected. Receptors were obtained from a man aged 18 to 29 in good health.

The CDR3, as DNA: TGTGCCAGTGGGGGAAACACCATATATTTT. Amino acid sequence: CASGGNTIYF. The rearrangement joins TRBV6-6 to TRBJ1-3; no definite D call. CDR1 is MNHNY, CDR2 SVGAGI, per germline (reference sequence). The V end lost 9 bases, the J end lost 4 bases, and 4 bases lay between the germline ends. The CDR3 spans 10 residues.

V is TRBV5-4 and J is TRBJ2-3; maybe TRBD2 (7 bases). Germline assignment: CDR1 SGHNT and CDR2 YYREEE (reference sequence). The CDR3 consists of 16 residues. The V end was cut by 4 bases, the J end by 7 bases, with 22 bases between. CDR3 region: CASSPQGLAGANTQYF. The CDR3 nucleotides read TGTGCCAGCAGCCCCCAGGGTTTGGCGGGGGCCAATACGCAGTATTTT.

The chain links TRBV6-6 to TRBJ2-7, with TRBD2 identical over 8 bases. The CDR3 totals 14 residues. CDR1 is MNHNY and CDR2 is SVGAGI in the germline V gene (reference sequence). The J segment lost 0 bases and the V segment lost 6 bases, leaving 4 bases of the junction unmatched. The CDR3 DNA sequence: TGTGCCAGCAGAACTAGCGGCGTCTCCTACGAGCAGTACTTC. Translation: CASRTSGVSYEQYF.

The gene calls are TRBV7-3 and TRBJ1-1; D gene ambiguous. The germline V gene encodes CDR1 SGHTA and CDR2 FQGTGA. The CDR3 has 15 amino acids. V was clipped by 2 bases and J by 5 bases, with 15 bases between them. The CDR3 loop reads CASSLVAGFYTEAFF. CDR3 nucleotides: TGTGCCAGCAGCTTAGTGGCCGGGTTCTATACTGAAGCTTTCTTT.

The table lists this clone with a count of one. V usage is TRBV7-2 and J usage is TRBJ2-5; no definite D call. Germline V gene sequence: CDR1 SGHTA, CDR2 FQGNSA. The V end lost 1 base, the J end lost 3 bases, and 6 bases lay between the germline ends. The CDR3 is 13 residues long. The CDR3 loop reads CASSLDGKETQYF. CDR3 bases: TGTGCCAGCAGCTTAGACGGCAAAGAGACCCAGTACTTC.

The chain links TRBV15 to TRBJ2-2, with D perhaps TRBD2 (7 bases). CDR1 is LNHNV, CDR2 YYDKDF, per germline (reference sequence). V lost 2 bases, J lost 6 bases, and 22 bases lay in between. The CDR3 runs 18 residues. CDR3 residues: CATSRNALGGVVAGELFF. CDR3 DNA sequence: TGTGCCACCAGCAGAAACGCCCTAGGGGGGGTCGTTGCCGGGGAGCTGTTTTTT.

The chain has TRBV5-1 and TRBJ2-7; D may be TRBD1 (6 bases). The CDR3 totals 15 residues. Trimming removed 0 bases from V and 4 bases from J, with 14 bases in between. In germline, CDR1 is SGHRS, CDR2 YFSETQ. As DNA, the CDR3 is TGCGCCAGCAGCTTGGAAATGGGGGCCATATACGAGCAGTACTTC. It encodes CASSLEMGAIYEQYF.

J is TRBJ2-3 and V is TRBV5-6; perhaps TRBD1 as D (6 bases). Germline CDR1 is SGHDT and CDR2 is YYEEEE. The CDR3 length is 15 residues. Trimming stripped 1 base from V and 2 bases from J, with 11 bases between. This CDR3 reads CASSLSGHHTDTQYF. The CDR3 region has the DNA TGTGCCAGCAGCTTGTCGGGACACCACACAGATACGCAGTATTTT.

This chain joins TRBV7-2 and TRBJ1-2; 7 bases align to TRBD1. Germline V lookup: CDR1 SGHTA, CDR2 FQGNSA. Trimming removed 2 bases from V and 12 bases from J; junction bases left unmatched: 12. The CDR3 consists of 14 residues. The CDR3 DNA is TGTGCCAGCAGCTTATCAGGCAGGGGGGTTCGAAACACCTTC. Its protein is CASSLSGRGVRNTF.

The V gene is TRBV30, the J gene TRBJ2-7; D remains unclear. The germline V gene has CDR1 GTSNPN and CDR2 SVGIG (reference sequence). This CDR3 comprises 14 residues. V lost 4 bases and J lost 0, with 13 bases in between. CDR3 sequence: CAWTRGPLSYEQYF. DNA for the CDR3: TGTGCCTGGACGCGCGGCCCTCTCTCCTACGAGCAGTACTTC.

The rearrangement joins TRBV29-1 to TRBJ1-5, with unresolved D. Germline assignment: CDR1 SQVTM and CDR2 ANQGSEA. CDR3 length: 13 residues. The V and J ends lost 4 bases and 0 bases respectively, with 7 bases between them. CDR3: CSVAENSNQPQHF. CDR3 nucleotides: TGCAGCGTTGCAGAGAATAGCAATCAGCCCCAGCATTTT.

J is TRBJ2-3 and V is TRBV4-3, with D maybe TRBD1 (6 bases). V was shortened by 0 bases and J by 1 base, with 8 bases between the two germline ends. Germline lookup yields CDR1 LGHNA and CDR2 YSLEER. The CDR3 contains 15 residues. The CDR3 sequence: CASSQDQGRTDTQYF. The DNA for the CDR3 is TGCGCCAGCAGCCAAGACCAGGGGCGCACAGATACGCAGTATTTT.

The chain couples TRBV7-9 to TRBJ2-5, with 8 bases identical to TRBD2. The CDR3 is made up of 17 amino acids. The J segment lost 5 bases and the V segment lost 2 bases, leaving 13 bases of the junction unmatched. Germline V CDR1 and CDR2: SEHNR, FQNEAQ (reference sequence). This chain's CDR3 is CASSLKGSSGIGETQYF. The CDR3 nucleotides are TGTGCCAGCAGCTTAAAGGGGAGTAGCGGGATCGGTGAGACCCAGTACTTC.

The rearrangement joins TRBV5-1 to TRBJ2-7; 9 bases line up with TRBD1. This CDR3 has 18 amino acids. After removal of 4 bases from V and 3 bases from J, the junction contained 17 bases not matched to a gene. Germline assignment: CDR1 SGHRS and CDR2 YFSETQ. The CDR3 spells CASSQGQGPPEGYYEQYF. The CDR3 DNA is TGCGCCAGCAGCCAGGGACAGGGACCCCCGGAAGGGTACTACGAGCAGTACTTC.

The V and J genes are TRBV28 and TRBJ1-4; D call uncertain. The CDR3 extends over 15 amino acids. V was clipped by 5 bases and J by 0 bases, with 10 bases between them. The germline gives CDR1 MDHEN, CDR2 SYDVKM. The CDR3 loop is CASSARGATNEKLFF. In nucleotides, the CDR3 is TGTGCCAGCAGTGCCCGGGGTGCAACTAATGAAAAACTGTTTTTT.

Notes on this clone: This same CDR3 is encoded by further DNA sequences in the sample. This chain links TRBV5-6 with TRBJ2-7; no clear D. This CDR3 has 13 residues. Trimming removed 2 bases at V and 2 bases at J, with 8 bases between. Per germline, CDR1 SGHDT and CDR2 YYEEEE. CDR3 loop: CASSLAAPYEQYF. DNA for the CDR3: TGTGCCAGCAGCTTAGCCGCCCCCTACGAGCAGTACTTC.

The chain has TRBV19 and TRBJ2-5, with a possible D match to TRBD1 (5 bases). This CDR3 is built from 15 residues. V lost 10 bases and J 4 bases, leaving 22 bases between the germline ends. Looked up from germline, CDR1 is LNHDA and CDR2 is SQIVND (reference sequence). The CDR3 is CATKAPGHPAETQYF. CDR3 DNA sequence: TGTGCCACTAAGGCTCCCGGACATCCCGCAGAGACCCAGTACTTC.

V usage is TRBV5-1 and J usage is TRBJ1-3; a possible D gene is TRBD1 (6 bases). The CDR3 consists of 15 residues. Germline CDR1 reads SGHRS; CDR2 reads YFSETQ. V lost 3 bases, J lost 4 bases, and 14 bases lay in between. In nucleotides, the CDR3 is TGCGCCAGCAGCTCGATACCGGGACAAGGAAACACCATATATTTT. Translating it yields CASSSIPGQGNTIYF.

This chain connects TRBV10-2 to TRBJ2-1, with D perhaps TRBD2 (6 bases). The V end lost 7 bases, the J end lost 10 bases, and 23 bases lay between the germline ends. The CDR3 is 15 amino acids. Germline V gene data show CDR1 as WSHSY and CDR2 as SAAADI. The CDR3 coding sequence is TGCGCCAGCAAGGAAGGGTCCCTAAGGGGAGGCGAGCAGTTCTTC. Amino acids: CASKEGSLRGGEQFF.

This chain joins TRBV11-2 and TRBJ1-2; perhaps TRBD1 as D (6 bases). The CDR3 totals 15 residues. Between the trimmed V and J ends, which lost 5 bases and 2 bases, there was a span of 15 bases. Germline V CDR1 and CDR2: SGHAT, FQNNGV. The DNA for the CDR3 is TGTGCCAGCAGCGCAGGGGCCCACCCAAACTATGGCTACACCTTC. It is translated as CASSAGAHPNYGYTF.

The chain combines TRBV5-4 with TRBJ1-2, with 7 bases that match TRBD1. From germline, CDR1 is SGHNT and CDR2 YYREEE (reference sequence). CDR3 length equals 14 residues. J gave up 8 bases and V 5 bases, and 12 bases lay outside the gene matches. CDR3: CASSPIDREEGYTF. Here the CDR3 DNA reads TGTGCCAGCAGTCCCATCGACAGGGAGGAGGGCTACACCTTC.